The rows below give T cell receptor beta chains drawn from one sample of a study of blood T cell repertoires in COVID-19. Produced via immunoSEQ multiplex PCR; TCRdb's table is partial and in-frame only. The sample records about 160,000 clones, more than 65% being singletons. The sequenced material came from peripheral blood. These TCRs come from a woman older than 75 with active or convalescent COVID-19. CDR3s include the opening cysteine and the closing phenylalanine or tryptophan. The order of the fields is V gene, CDR3 protein.

TRBV28	CASRTGGSYEQYF
TRBV18	CASSPESTDTQYF
TRBV21-1	CASSPGRGGGYEQYF
TRBV2	CASGRWGGYNEQFF
TRBV4-1	CASSQDRQAITGELFF
TRBV18	CASSLLLAQGGAEQFF
TRBV5-4	CASSPNRGGEQYF
TRBV27	CASVRQGGHEQFF
TRBV10-1	CASSGQGFGEQYF
TRBV4-2	CASSQDVWSWSNQPQHF
TRBV30	CAWSARGILAGVGNEQFF
TRBV7-2	CASSLDPGDEQFF
TRBV30	CAWIGGSTDTEAFF